This T cell receptor (beta chain) appears in the sequencing data of a study of cytomegalovirus exposure and HLA in healthy donors. V lost 8 bases to trimming and J lost 5 bases; unmatched junction nucleotides: 8. Germline CDR1 reads MNHEY; CDR2 reads SMNVEV (reference sequence). The CDR3 spans 13 residues. Using immunoSEQ multiplex PCR, the repertoire was profiled, and TCRdb retains in-frame clones only, with some absent. The sample lists 120,000 or so clones, 90% to 97% occurring once. Sequenced material: PBMCs. The TCR originated in a man aged 18-30 years in good health and CMV-seronegative. The chain combines TRBV27 with TRBJ1-2, with 7 bases matching TRBD1. CDR3: CASGTQGVYGYTF. The CDR3 coding sequence is TGTGCCAGCGGCACTCAGGGGGTATATGGCTACACCTTC.